This TCR beta chain stems from a study of blood T cell repertoires in COVID-19. The wider study: The United States, Italy and Spain supplied acute and convalescent COVID-19 samples. Sources were T cells, B-cell-depleted T cells, or PBMCs; the material itself was cDNA or gDNA.

Original analysis: Using reference gene primer amplification, nucleated cell counts were estimated. Libraries were prepared by immunoSEQ multiplex PCR; TCRdb keeps only in-frame clonotypes and omits some of them. The V and J calls and clone size were taken over from that table, and D and trimming were inferred from the DNA. The sample has about 370,000 clones, around 87% seen once. V lost 0 bases to trimming and J lost 0 bases, with 8 bases between them. The CDR3 has 15 amino acids. CDR1 is SGHTS and CDR2 is YDEGEE in the germline V gene. Enrolled during active infection, Seattle patients were then followed longitudinally.

This sequence was found in a woman aged 25 to 39 with COVID-19, enrolled during active disease. The chain couples TRBV5-8 to TRBJ2-3; weak D call: TRBD1 (5 bases). Sequencing was carried out using peripheral blood. CDR3 region: CASSLGQGSTDTQYF. DNA of the CDR3: TGTGCCAGCAGCTTGGGGCAGGGTAGCACAGATACGCAGTATTTT. Combining the CDR3 with reference TRBV5-8 and TRBJ2-3 gives the whole variable domain EAGVTQSPTHLIKTRGQQATLRCSPISGHTSVYWYQQALGLGLQFLLWYDEGEERNRGNFPPRFSGRQFPNYSSELNVNALELEDSALYLCASSLGQGSTDTQYFGPGTRLTVL.